What follows are 29 T cell receptor beta chains derived from one specimen sequenced in a study of blood T cell repertoires in COVID-19. Sequencing was performed with immunoSEQ multiplex PCR; in TCRdb, only in-frame clones are kept and a portion is missing. The table lists some 310,000 clones, 85% to 90% of them singletons, with around 0.96% in the top ten. The specimen was peripheral blood. The receptors shown here come from a woman in her thirties or forties with COVID-19, enrolled during active disease.

The V gene is TRBV29-1, the J gene TRBJ2-4; 8 bases align to TRBD1. Germline V gene sequence: CDR1 SQVTM, CDR2 ANQGSEA. This CDR3 is built from 13 residues. V lost 2 bases to trimming and J lost 8 bases; unmatched junction nucleotides: 5. CDR3 region: CSVESQGADIQYF. CDR3 nucleotides: TGCAGCGTTGAATCCCAGGGGGCTGACATTCAGTACTTC.

The V call is TRBV5-1, the J call TRBJ2-3; no clear D gene. V was pared by 0 bases and J by 0 bases, with 11 bases between. Germline V gene data show CDR1 as SGHRS and CDR2 as YFSETQ. The CDR3 is made up of 16 amino acids. The CDR3 nucleotides are TGCGCCAGCAGCTTGGATCGGTCCTCTAGCACAGATACGCAGTATTTT. It codes for CASSLDRSSSTDTQYF.

V is TRBV5-1 and J is TRBJ2-3; 9 bases match TRBD2. In germline, CDR1 is SGHRS, CDR2 YFSETQ. The length of the CDR3 is 16 residues. V gave up 4 bases and J gave up 2 bases; unmatched junction bases: 8. CDR3 nucleotide sequence: TGCGCCAGCAGCCGGGGCCTAGCGGGACCCACAGATACGCAGTATTTT. This sequence encodes CASSRGLAGPTDTQYF.

V and J are TRBV3-1 (or the pseudogene TRBV3-2) and TRBJ2-4, with D possibly matching TRBD1 (6 bases). Germline assignment: CDR1 LGHDT and CDR2 YNNKEL (reference sequence). CDR3 size: 13 residues. The germline V and J ends were trimmed by 4 bases and 5 bases, with 9 bases remaining between them. CDR3 amino acids: CASSRRTENIQYF. CDR3 coding DNA: TGTGCCAGCAGCCGACGGACAGAAAACATTCAGTACTTC.

For the CDR3, the DNA is TGTGCCAGCAGCTTAGAGGGGTTCTCCTACAATGAGCAGTTCTTC. It encodes CASSLEGFSYNEQFF. The chain joins TRBV7-2 to TRBJ2-1; D is possibly TRBD1 (5 bases). V was clipped by 1 base and J by 0 bases, with 7 bases between them. Germline-derived CDR1 and CDR2 are SGHTA and FQGNSA. This CDR3 is 15 amino acids long.

The rearrangement links TRBV7-9 to TRBJ2-1; D is unclear. Trimming took off 2 bases at V and 9 bases at J, with 11 bases between the two ends. Germline V gene lookup returns CDR1 SEHNR and CDR2 FQNEAQ (reference sequence). This CDR3 contains 13 residues. The CDR3 here is CASSLLAAPEQFF. In DNA, the CDR3 is TGTGCCAGCAGCTTATTAGCTGCCCCTGAGCAGTTCTTC.

The V call is TRBV5-1, the J call TRBJ2-5; perhaps TRBD1 as D (5 bases). V was pared by 5 bases and J by 5 bases, with 13 bases between. The length of the CDR3 is 13 residues. CDR1 is SGHRS and CDR2 is YFSETQ in the germline V gene. The CDR3, as DNA: TGCGCCAGCAGTTGGGGCAGCGCGGAGACCCAGTACTTC. It specifies CASSWGSAETQYF.

This sequence joins TRBV27 and TRBJ2-6; a possible D gene is TRBD2 (5 bases). CDR3 size: 17 residues. The ends were cut back, 1 base at V and 0 bases at J, with 10 bases in the middle. Germline CDR1 and CDR2: MNHEY and SMNVEV (reference sequence). The chain's CDR3 is CASSLWGLASGANVLTF. CDR3 nucleotide sequence: TGTGCCAGCAGTTTATGGGGTCTAGCCTCTGGGGCCAACGTCCTGACTTTC.

The chain couples TRBV19 to TRBJ2-1, with 12 bases lining up with TRBD2. V lost 10 bases, J lost 0 bases, and 19 bases stayed unmatched. The CDR3 is made up of 20 amino acids. The V gene's germline CDR1 is LNHDA and CDR2 SQIVND (reference sequence). For the CDR3, the DNA is TGTGCCACCACCCGCCTGACTAGCGGGGGCCCTCCCAGCTCCTACAATGAGCAGTTCTTC. Translating it yields CATTRLTSGGPPSSYNEQFF.

The chain links TRBV6-2 or TRBV6-3 to TRBJ2-6, with D uncertain. Germline V gives CDR1 MNHEY, CDR2 SVGEGT. V dropped 5 bases and J dropped 0 bases, with 14 bases sitting between them. The CDR3 runs to 17 residues. Here the CDR3 reads CASSHYAHHSGANVLTF. The DNA for the CDR3 is TGTGCCAGCAGTCACTACGCACACCACTCTGGGGCCAACGTCCTGACTTTC.

This clone appeared once. The chain carries TRBV24-1 and TRBJ2-3; maybe TRBD1 (6 bases). V shed 4 bases and J shed 10 bases, with 11 bases lying between them. This CDR3 has 12 amino acids. Germline-derived CDR1 and CDR2 are KGHDR and SFDVKD. The CDR3 reads CATSEGPGAQYF. For the CDR3, the DNA is TGTGCCACCAGTGAGGGGCCAGGGGCGCAGTATTTT.

The chain is built from TRBV27 and TRBJ1-6; 9 bases align to TRBD1. This CDR3 is 16 amino acids long. Germline CDR1 and CDR2: MNHEY and SMNVEV (reference sequence). After removal of 5 bases from V and 7 bases from J, the junction contained 9 bases not matched to a gene. CDR3 sequence reads: CASSEDRGRGNSPLHF. As DNA, the CDR3 is TGTGCCAGCAGTGAGGACAGGGGTCGAGGGAATTCACCCCTCCACTTT.

The V gene is TRBV27, the J gene TRBJ2-1; 9 bases line up with TRBD2. There are 18 residues in the CDR3. V trimming: 5 bases; J trimming: 0 bases; junction bases outside the gene matches: 11. Germline-derived CDR1 and CDR2 are MNHEY and SMNVEV (reference sequence). The CDR3 DNA reads as TGTGCCAGCAGTCCCCCGGGACTAGCCGCTAGCTCCTACAATGAGCAGTTCTTC. The encoded protein is CASSPPGLAASSYNEQFF.

This clone has just a few counts. This sequence joins TRBV2 and TRBJ2-7, with D perhaps TRBD2 (7 bases). Germline V gene lookup returns CDR1 SNHLY and CDR2 FYNNEI. This CDR3 region has 15 residues. Between the trimmed V and J ends, which lost 6 bases and 0 bases, there was a span of 15 bases. CDR3 sequence reads: CASRGGDTSSYEQYF. CDR3 bases: TGTGCCAGCAGGGGGGGGGACACCTCCTCCTACGAGCAGTACTTC.

Only one count was recorded for this clone. This sequence joins TRBV2 and TRBJ1-5; maybe TRBD1 (6 bases). The CDR3 length is 13 residues. CDR1 is SNHLY, CDR2 FYNNEI, per germline. V dropped 2 bases and J dropped 4 bases, with 6 bases sitting between them. DNA for the CDR3: TGTGCCAGCAGTGAACAGGGGAATCAGCCCCAGCATTTT. It encodes CASSEQGNQPQHF.

V is TRBV3-1 (or the pseudogene TRBV3-2) and J is TRBJ2-1; D gene uncertain. Germline assignment: CDR1 LGHDT and CDR2 YNNKEL (reference sequence). Trimming removed 3 bases at V and 9 bases at J, with 12 bases between. The CDR3 is 13 residues long. The DNA for the CDR3 is TGTGCCAGCAGCCATACCCAGCCGGGTGAGCAGTTCTTC. Protein sequence: CASSHTQPGEQFF.

The V call is TRBV7-2, the J call TRBJ2-1; 7 nucleotides align to TRBD2. The V and J ends lost 1 base and 4 bases, in that order; junction bases with no gene match: 7. The germline V gene encodes CDR1 SGHTA and CDR2 FQGNSA. The CDR3 is made up of 16 amino acids. The CDR3 region is CASSLGGSGTYNEQFF. CDR3 nucleotides: TGTGCCAGCAGCTTAGGGGGAAGCGGGACGTACAATGAGCAGTTCTTC.

The J gene is TRBJ1-1, the V gene TRBV4-2; weak D call: TRBD1 (5 bases). The CDR3 is 14 amino acids. V lost 2 bases and J lost 0, with 7 bases in between. CDR1 LGHNA and CDR2 YNFKEQ come from the germline V gene. The CDR3 loop is CASSQQGLNTEAFF. DNA of the CDR3: TGTGCCAGCAGCCAACAGGGTTTGAACACTGAAGCTTTCTTT.

The gene calls are TRBV9 and TRBJ2-1; D perhaps matches TRBD2 (6 bases). CDR1 SGDLS and CDR2 YYNGEE come from the germline V gene. The CDR3 sequence is 18 residues long. Trimming pared 0 bases from V and 0 bases from J, leaving 16 bases between. The CDR3 spells CASSVGAGRLSSYNEQFF. The CDR3 DNA reads TGTGCCAGCAGCGTAGGAGCGGGCCGCCTGAGCTCCTACAATGAGCAGTTCTTC.

The V gene is TRBV5-4, the J gene TRBJ1-6, with D unclear. CDR3 length: 15 residues. Deletions cut 0 bases from V and 1 base from J, with 5 bases between. Per germline, CDR1 SGHNT and CDR2 YYREEE (reference sequence). CDR3 coding DNA: TGTGCCAGCAGCTTGGAACAGTCCTATAATTCACCCCTCCACTTT. Its protein product is CASSLEQSYNSPLHF.

The chain couples TRBV28 to TRBJ2-1, with unresolved D. The germline V gene encodes CDR1 MDHEN and CDR2 SYDVKM. V was trimmed by 7 bases and J by 9 bases, leaving 10 bases between them. CDR3 size: 11 residues. The CDR3 region is CASMGFTEQFF. In DNA, the CDR3 is TGTGCCAGCATGGGCTTTACTGAGCAGTTCTTC.

The chain couples TRBV7-2 to TRBJ1-3; D is uncertain. Trimming left V 2 bases short and J 2 bases short, with 10 bases between. The germline V gene encodes CDR1 SGHTA and CDR2 FQGNSA. The CDR3 totals 15 residues. CDR3 bases: TGTGCCAGCAGCTTAAATCCAAGAGCTGGAAACACCATATATTTT. The encoded protein is CASSLNPRAGNTIYF.

V is TRBV7-2 and J is TRBJ2-7, with no clear D. V was clipped by 5 bases and J by 4 bases, with 3 bases between them. The CDR3 has 10 amino acids. Germline V CDR1 and CDR2: SGHTA, FQGNSA. The CDR3 region has the DNA TGTGCCAGCAGCATATACGAGCAGTACTTC. Its translation is CASSIYEQYF. Full variable domain (outside the CDR3, taken from reference TRBV7-2 and TRBJ2-7): GAGVSQSPSNKVTEKGKDVELRCDPISGHTALYWYRQSLGQGLEFLIYFQGNSAPDKSGLPSDRFSAERTGGSVSTLTIQRTQQEDSAVYLCASSIYEQYFGPGTRLTVT.

The chain uses TRBV9 and TRBJ1-1; D is unclear. V was pared by 0 bases and J by 0 bases, with 9 bases between. This CDR3 region has 15 residues. Germline V lookup: CDR1 SGDLS, CDR2 YYNGEE. For the CDR3, the DNA is TGTGCCAGCAGCGTAGCCCCAGACATGAACACTGAAGCTTTCTTT. This encodes CASSVAPDMNTEAFF.

This rearrangement joins TRBV7-2 to TRBJ2-7, with D possibly TRBD1 on 6 matching bases. The length of the CDR3 is 16 residues. Per germline, CDR1 SGHTA and CDR2 FQGNSA. The V gene lost 3 bases and the J gene lost 0 bases, with 15 bases spanning the gap. The CDR3 coding sequence is TGTGCCAGCAGCTTTGACAGGCTCTACCACTCCTACGAGCAGTACTTC. As protein: CASSFDRLYHSYEQYF.

This clone has only a few counts. V is TRBV4-1 and J is TRBJ2-7; no clear D gene. This CDR3 has 15 residues. CDR1 and CDR2 (germline): MGHRA, YSYEKL. Trimming cost V 2 bases and J 0 bases, with 11 bases left between them. The CDR3 is CASSQLLASSYEQYF. The DNA for the CDR3 is TGCGCCAGCAGCCAACTGTTAGCCTCCTCCTACGAGCAGTACTTC.

The sample holds one count of this clone. The chain is built from TRBV9 and TRBJ2-7, with 7 bases identical to TRBD1. In germline, CDR1 is SGDLS, CDR2 YYNGEE. This CDR3 is built from 15 residues. V was pared by 3 bases and J by 6 bases, with 12 bases of the junction left unmatched. CDR3 sequence (DNA): TGTGCCAGCAGCGCCTCCGGGACAGAACCCTCCGAGCAGTACTTC. It codes for CASSASGTEPSEQYF.

A single count supports this clone. The chain has TRBV5-5 and TRBJ2-3; a possible D gene is TRBD2 (6 bases). The CDR3 is 15 amino acids. The V gene's germline CDR1 is SGHKS and CDR2 YYEKEE (reference sequence). V lost 4 bases and J 0 bases, leaving 12 bases between the germline ends. The CDR3: CASSRGATSTDTQYF. Written as DNA, the CDR3 is TGTGCCAGCAGCCGCGGGGCTACTAGCACAGATACGCAGTATTTT.

The rearrangement uses TRBV21-1 and TRBJ2-1; the table assigns TRBD2, which was not confirmed against the DNA. TRBV21-1 is a documented pseudogene. The CDR3 is made up of 17 amino acids. Written as DNA, the CDR3 is TGTGCCAGCAGCAAAATCGCCCGACTAGCGGGGGGCAATGAGCAGTTCTTC. It codes for CASSKIARLAGGNEQFF.